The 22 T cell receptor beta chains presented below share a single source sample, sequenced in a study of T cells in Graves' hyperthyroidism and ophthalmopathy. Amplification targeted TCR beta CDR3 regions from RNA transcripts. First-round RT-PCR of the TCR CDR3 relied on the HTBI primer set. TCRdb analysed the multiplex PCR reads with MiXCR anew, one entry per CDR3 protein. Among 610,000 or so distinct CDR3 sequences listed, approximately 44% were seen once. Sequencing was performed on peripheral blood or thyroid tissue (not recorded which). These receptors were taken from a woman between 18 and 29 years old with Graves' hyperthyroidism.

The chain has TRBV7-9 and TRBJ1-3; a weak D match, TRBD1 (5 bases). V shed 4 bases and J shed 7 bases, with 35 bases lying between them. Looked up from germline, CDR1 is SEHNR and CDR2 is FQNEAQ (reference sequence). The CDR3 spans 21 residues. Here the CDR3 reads CASSSSMGITGTSGRTNTIYF. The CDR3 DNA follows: TGTGCCAGCAGCTCCTCCATGGGGATTACCGGGACTAGCGGGAGGACCAACACCATATATTTT.

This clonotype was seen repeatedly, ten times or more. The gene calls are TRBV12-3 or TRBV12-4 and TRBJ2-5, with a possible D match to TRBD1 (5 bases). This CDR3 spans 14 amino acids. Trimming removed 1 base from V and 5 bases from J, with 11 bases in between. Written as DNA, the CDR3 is TGTGCCAGCAGTTTAGAGGGGTTCCAGGAGACCCAGTACTTC. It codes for CASSLEGFQETQYF.

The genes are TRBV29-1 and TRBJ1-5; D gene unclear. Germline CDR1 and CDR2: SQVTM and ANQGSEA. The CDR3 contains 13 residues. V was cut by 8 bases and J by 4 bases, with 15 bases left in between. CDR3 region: CSFSGQINQPQHF. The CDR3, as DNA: TGCAGCTTTAGTGGGCAGATAAATCAGCCCCAGCATTTT. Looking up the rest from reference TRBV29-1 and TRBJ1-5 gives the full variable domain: SAVISQKPSRDICQRGTSLTIQCQVDSQVTMMFWYRQQPGQSLTLIATANQGSEATYESGFVIDKFPISRPNLTFSTLTVSNMSPEDSSIYLCSFSGQINQPQHFGDGTRLSIL.

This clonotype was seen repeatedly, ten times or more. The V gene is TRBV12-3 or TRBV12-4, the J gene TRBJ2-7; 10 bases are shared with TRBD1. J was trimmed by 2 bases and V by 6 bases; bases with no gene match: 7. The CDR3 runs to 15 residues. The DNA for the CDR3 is TGTGCCAGCAGCCAATCCGGGACAGGGGCCTACGAGCAGTACTTC. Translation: CASSQSGTGAYEQYF.

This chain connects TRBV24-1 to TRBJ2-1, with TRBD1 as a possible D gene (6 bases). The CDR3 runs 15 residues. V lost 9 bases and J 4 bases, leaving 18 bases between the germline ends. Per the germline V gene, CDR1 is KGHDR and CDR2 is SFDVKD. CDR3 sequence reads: CATLTGEPVYNEQFF. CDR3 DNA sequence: TGTGCCACCTTGACAGGAGAACCCGTTTACAATGAGCAGTTCTTC.

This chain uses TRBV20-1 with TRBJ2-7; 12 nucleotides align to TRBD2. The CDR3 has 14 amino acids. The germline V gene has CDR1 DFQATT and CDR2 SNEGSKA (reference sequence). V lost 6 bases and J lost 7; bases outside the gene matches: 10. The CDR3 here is CSAHLAGGPGEQYF. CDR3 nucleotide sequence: TGCAGTGCCCACCTAGCGGGAGGGCCGGGTGAGCAGTACTTC.

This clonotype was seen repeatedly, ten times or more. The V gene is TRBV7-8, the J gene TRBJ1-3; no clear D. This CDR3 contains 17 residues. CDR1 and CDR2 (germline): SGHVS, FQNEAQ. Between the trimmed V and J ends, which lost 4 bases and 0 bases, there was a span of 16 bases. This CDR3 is CASSSARVISSGNTIYF. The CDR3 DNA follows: TGTGCCAGCAGCTCTGCTAGGGTCATCAGCTCTGGAAACACCATATATTTT.

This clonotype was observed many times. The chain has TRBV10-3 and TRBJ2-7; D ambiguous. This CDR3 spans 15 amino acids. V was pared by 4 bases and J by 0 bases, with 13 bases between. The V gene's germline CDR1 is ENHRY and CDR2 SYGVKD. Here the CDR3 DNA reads TGTGCCATCAGTGGTGGGGATTCTAGCTCCTACGAGCAGTACTTC. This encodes CAISGGDSSSYEQYF.

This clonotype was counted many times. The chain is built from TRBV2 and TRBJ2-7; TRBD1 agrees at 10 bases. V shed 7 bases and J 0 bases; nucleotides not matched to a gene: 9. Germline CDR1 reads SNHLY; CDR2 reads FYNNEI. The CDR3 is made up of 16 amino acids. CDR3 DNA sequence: TGTGCCAGCAAGTGGGTCGGGACAGGGGCCTCCTACGAGCAGTACTTC. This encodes CASKWVGTGASYEQYF. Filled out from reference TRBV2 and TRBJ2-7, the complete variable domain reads EPEVTQTPSHQVTQMGQEVILRCVPISNHLYFYWYRQILGQKVEFLVSFYNNEISEKSEIFDDQFSVERPDGSNFTLKIRSTKLEDSAMYFCASKWVGTGASYEQYFGPGTRLTVT.

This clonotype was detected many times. The chain's CDR3 is CASSEAGDGELFF. The DNA of the CDR3 is TGTGCCAGCAGTGAAGCAGGGGACGGGGAGCTGTTTTTT. This chain connects TRBV6-1 to TRBJ2-2; D is possibly TRBD1 (5 bases). Trimming removed 0 bases at V and 7 bases at J, with 6 bases between. Germline V gene lookup returns CDR1 MNHNS and CDR2 SASEGT. CDR3 length: 13 residues.

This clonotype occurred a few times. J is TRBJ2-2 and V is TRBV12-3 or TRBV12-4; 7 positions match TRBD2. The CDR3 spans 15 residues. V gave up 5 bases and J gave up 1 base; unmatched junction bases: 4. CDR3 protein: CASSDASGNTGELFF. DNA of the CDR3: TGTGCCAGCAGTGACGCTAGCGGGAACACCGGGGAGCTGTTTTTT.

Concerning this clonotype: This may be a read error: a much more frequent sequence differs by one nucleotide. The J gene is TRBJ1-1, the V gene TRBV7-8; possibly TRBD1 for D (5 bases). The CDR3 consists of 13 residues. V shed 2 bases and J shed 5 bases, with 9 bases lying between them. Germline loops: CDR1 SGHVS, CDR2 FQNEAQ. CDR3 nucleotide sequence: TGTGCCAGCAGCTTACCAGGGTTTACTGAAGCTTTCTTT. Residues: CASSLPGFTEAFF. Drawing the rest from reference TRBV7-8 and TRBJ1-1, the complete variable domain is GAGVSQSPRYKVAKRGQDVALRCDPISGHVSLFWYQQALGQGPEFLTYFQNEAQLDKSGLPSDRFFAERPEGSVSTLKIQRTQQEDSAVYLCASSLPGFTEAFFGQGTRLTVV.

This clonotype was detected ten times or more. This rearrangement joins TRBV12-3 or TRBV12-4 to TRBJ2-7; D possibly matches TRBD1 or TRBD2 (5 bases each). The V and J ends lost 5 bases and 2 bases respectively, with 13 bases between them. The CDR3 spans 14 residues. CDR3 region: CASSQKRGTYEQYF. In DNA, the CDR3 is TGTGCCAGCAGTCAAAAGAGGGGAACCTACGAGCAGTACTTC.

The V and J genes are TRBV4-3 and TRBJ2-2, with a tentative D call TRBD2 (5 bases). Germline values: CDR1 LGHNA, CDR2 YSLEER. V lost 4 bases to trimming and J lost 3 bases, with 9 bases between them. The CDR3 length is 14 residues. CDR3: CASSLIGDTGELFF. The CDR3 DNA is TGCGCCAGCAGCCTTATCGGGGACACCGGGGAGCTGTTTTTT.

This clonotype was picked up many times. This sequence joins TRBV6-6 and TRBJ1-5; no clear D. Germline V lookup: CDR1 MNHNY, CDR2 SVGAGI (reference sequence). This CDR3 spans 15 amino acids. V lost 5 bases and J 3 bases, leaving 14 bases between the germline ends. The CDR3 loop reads CASSQTLPYNQPQHF. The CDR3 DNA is TGTGCCAGCAGTCAGACCCTGCCCTACAATCAGCCCCAGCATTTT.

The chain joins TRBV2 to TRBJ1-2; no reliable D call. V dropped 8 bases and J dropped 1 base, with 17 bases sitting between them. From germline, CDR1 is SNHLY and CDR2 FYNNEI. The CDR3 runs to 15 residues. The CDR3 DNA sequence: TGTGCCAGCCCCGGCTTGGCTCCGCTTAACTATGGCTACACCTTC. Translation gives CASPGLAPLNYGYTF.

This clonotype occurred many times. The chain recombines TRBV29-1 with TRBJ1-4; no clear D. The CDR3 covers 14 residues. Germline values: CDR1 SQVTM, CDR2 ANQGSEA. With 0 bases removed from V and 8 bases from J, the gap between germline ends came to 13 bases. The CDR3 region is CSVEEAGLDEKLFF. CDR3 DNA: TGCAGCGTTGAAGAGGCGGGTTTAGACGAAAAACTGTTTTTT.

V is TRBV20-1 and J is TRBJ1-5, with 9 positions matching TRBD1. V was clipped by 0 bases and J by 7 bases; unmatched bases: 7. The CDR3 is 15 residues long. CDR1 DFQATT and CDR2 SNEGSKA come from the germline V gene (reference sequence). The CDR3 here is CSARETGTGKQPQHF. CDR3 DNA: TGCAGTGCTAGAGAGACCGGGACAGGGAAGCAGCCCCAGCATTTT.

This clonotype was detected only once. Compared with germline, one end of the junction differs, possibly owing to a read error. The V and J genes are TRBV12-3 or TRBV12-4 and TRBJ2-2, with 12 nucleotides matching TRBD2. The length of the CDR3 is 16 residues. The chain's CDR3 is CASSPGLAGFNGGLFF. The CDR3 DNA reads TGTGCCAGCAGCCCAGGACTAGCGGGATTTAACGGGGGGCTGTTTTTT.

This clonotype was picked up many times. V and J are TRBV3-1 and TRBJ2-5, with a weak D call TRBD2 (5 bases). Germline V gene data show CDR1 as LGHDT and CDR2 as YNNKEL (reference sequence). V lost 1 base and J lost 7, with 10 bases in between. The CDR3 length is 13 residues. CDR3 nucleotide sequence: TGTGCCAGCAGCCAAGTTCTCGGAGGGACCCAGTACTTC. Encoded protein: CASSQVLGGTQYF.

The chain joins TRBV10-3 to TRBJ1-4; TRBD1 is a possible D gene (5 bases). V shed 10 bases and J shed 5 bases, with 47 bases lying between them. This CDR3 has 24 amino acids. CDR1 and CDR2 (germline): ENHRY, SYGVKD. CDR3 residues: CATSGSSGRDVGGSPSQLNEKLFF. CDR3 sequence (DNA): TGTGCCACCTCGGGTTCCTCTGGCAGAGACGTCGGGGGGAGTCCATCCCAATTAAATGAAAAACTGTTTTTT.

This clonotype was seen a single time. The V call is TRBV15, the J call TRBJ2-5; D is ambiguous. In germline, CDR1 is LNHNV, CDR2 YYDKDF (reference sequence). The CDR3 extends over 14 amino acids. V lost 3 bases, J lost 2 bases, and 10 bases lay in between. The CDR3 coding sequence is TGTGCCACCAGCAGTGGAGCGTTACAAGAGACCCAGTACTTC. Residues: CATSSGALQETQYF.